One sample yielded the 29 T cell receptor beta chains listed below, sequenced in a study of T cells in Graves' hyperthyroidism and ophthalmopathy. TCR beta CDR3 regions were amplified from RNA. The HTBI primer set drove a first-round RT-PCR of the TCR CDR3. Via MiXCR, TCRdb re-called the multiplex PCR reads, giving one row per CDR3 protein. Of 550,000 to 700,000 distinct CDR3 sequences in the sample, 46% are singletons; the top ten hold around 20%. Sequencing was done on a sample of peripheral blood or thyroid tissue (not recorded which). The receptors were gathered from an adult woman with Graves' disease, either hyperthyroidism or ophthalmopathy (not recorded which).

Ten or more counts support this clonotype. The V call is TRBV19, the J call TRBJ1-1; no clear D. The CDR3 contains 12 residues. The V gene lost 10 bases and the J gene lost 4 bases, with 13 bases spanning the gap. CDR1 is LNHDA and CDR2 is SQIVND in the germline V gene (reference sequence). The CDR3 loop reads CATATWGTEAFF. The CDR3 coding sequence is TGTGCCACCGCGACCTGGGGCACTGAAGCTTTCTTT. Filled out from reference TRBV19 and TRBJ1-1, the complete variable domain reads DGGITQSPKYLFRKEGQNVTLSCEQNLNHDAMYWYRQDPGQGLRLIYYSQIVNDFQKGDIAEGYSVSREKKESFPLTVTSAQKNPTAFYLCATATWGTEAFFGQGTRLTVV.

In its sample, this clonotype was seen once. The chain carries TRBV7-8 and TRBJ2-5, with D maybe TRBD2 (5 bases). This CDR3 contains 14 residues. The germline gives CDR1 SGHVS, CDR2 FQNEAQ. V lost 2 bases, J lost 2 bases, and 9 bases lay in between. The CDR3 DNA sequence: TGTGCCAGCAGCTTACAGTGGGAGCAAGAGACCCAGTACTTC. Translating it yields CASSLQWEQETQYF.

This sequence joins TRBV7-2 and TRBJ1-2; D possibly corresponds to TRBD1 (5 bases). The ends were cut back, 6 bases at V and 8 bases at J, with 19 bases in the middle. Germline V gene sequence: CDR1 SGHTA, CDR2 FQGNSA. The CDR3 contains 14 residues. CDR3 region: CASSPWPLGGGYTF. The DNA for the CDR3 is TGTGCCAGCAGTCCTTGGCCCCTCGGGGGAGGCTACACCTTC.

The V call is TRBV25-1, the J call TRBJ1-1; D perhaps matches TRBD1 (6 bases). In germline, CDR1 is MGHDK, CDR2 SYGVNS. The CDR3 length is 14 residues. V was shortened by 4 bases and J by 0 bases, with 9 bases between the two germline ends. CDR3 amino acids: CASSARDMNTEAFF. In nucleotides, the CDR3 is TGTGCCAGCAGTGCTAGGGACATGAACACTGAAGCTTTCTTT.

The chain links TRBV7-2 to TRBJ2-7; 12 bases fit TRBD2. The tail of the sequence fits TRBJ2-1 better, so the J call may be wrong. Germline CDR1 is SGHTA and CDR2 is FQGNSA. The length of the CDR3 is 15 residues. The CDR3 DNA sequence: TGTGCCAGCAGCTTAGGACTAGCGGGAGCGTCTGAGCAGTTCTTC. This translates into CASSLGLAGASEQFF.

This clonotype was found many times. The J gene is TRBJ2-7, the V gene TRBV29-1; D unclear. Trimming pared 6 bases from V and 3 bases from J, leaving 15 bases between. Germline CDR1 and CDR2: SQVTM and ANQGSEA. This CDR3 comprises 13 residues. The CDR3 protein is CSVRRAVDYEQYF. The CDR3 region has the DNA TGCAGCGTACGCCGGGCGGTAGACTACGAGCAGTACTTC.

The chain joins TRBV7-8 to TRBJ2-7, with 14 bases fitting TRBD2. Germline V gene lookup returns CDR1 SGHVS and CDR2 FQNEAQ. J gave up 8 bases and V 4 bases, and 10 bases lay outside the gene matches. This CDR3 is built from 16 residues. In DNA form, the CDR3 reads TGTGCCAGCAGCTACGGACGACTAGCGGGAGGGGGCAAGCAGTACTTC. It codes for CASSYGRLAGGGKQYF. The entire variable domain, with the rest obtained from reference TRBV7-8 and TRBJ2-7, is as follows: GAGVSQSPRYKVAKRGQDVALRCDPISGHVSLFWYQQALGQGPEFLTYFQNEAQLDKSGLPSDRFFAERPEGSVSTLKIQRTQQEDSAVYLCASSYGRLAGGGKQYFGPGTRLTVT.

This sequence joins TRBV12-3 or TRBV12-4 and TRBJ1-4; no clear D gene. The CDR3 covers 14 residues. V was clipped by 5 bases and J by 4 bases, with 11 bases between them. CDR3 sequence reads: CASSEGEVNEKLFF. The CDR3 nucleotides read TGTGCCAGCAGTGAAGGAGAGGTTAATGAAAAACTGTTTTTT.

J is TRBJ1-2 and V is TRBV15; 7 bases align to TRBD1. Germline lookup yields CDR1 LNHNV and CDR2 YYDKDF (reference sequence). With 6 bases clipped from V and 6 bases from J, the junction kept 7 bases outside the gene matches. CDR3 length equals 13 residues. CDR3 sequence (DNA): TGTGCCACCAGTAGACAGGGAGCAGATGGCTACACCTTC. Its translation is CATSRQGADGYTF. Supplemented by reference TRBV15 and TRBJ1-2, the full variable domain reads DAMVIQNPRYQVTQFGKPVTLSCSQTLNHNVMYWYQQKSSQAPKLLFHYYDKDFNNEADTPDNFQSRRPNTSFCFLDIRSPGLGDTAMYLCATSRQGADGYTFGSGTRLTVV.

In its sample, this clonotype was seen many times. The chain joins TRBV7-6 to TRBJ2-6, with D possibly TRBD1 on 6 matching bases. The germline CDR1 and CDR2 sequences are SGHVS and FNYEAQ. The V end was cut by 4 bases, the J end by 0 bases, with 16 bases between. This CDR3 is built from 18 residues. CDR3 in amino acids: CASSSGQTISSGANVLTF. DNA for the CDR3: TGTGCCAGCAGCTCCGGACAGACAATTAGCTCTGGGGCCAACGTCCTGACTTTC.

The CDR3 sequence: CASRPQLAGTEAFF. Written as DNA, the CDR3 is TGCGCCAGCAGACCCCAACTAGCGGGCACTGAAGCTTTCTTT. This sequence joins TRBV5-1 and TRBJ1-1; D not resolved. The ends were cut back, 5 bases at V and 4 bases at J, with 15 bases in the middle. This CDR3 has 14 amino acids. Germline V gene sequence: CDR1 SGHRS, CDR2 YFSETQ.

V and J are TRBV20-1 and TRBJ2-5, with D hard to call. Germline V gives CDR1 DFQATT, CDR2 SNEGSKA (reference sequence). CDR3 length: 13 amino acids. For the CDR3, the DNA is TGCTCCGCCTTACTACCCAGGCAAGAGACCCAGTACTTC. This codes for CSALLPRQETQYF.

The V call is TRBV2, the J call TRBJ1-1; D may be TRBD1 (5 bases). Trimming pared 3 bases from V and 1 base from J, leaving 12 bases between. The CDR3 has 15 residues. The germline gives CDR1 SNHLY, CDR2 FYNNEI. The CDR3 loop reads CASSDGARQNTEAFF. The DNA of the CDR3 is TGTGCCAGCAGTGACGGGGCCAGACAGAACACTGAAGCTTTCTTT.

This clonotype occurred many times. The chain employs TRBV5-1 and TRBJ1-1; D is ambiguous. Germline V CDR1 and CDR2: SGHRS, YFSETQ. Trimming stripped 7 bases from V and 1 base from J, with 8 bases between. This CDR3 comprises 12 residues. The CDR3 DNA follows: TGCGCCAGCGTCGACACGAACACTGAAGCTTTCTTT. Protein product: CASVDTNTEAFF.

The chain couples TRBV7-2 to TRBJ2-2; no reliable D call. The CDR3 totals 16 residues. Germline CDR1 is SGHTA and CDR2 is FQGNSA. Trimming took 7 bases from V and 1 from J, leaving 16 bases between them. CDR3 sequence reads: CASTSLRRGNTGELFF. The CDR3 DNA reads as TGTGCCAGCACGTCTCTCAGGAGAGGGAACACCGGGGAGCTGTTTTTT. The full variable domain, its missing parts supplied by reference TRBV7-2 and TRBJ2-2, is GAGVSQSPSNKVTEKGKDVELRCDPISGHTALYWYRQSLGQGLEFLIYFQGNSAPDKSGLPSDRFSAERTGGSVSTLTIQRTQQEDSAVYLCASTSLRRGNTGELFFGEGSRLTVL.

A word on this clonotype: At one end the junction does not follow the germline gene, possibly because of a read error. The genes are TRBV7-8 and TRBJ2-5, with D perhaps TRBD1 or TRBD2 (5 bases each). CDR1 and CDR2 from the germline V gene are SGHVS and FQNEAQ. This CDR3 is built from 15 residues. Here the CDR3 DNA reads TGTGCCAGCAGCTTAGCCGGGACGAAACAAGAGTCCCAGTACTTC. It specifies CASSLAGTKQESQYF.

In regard to this clonotype: The junction does not match germline at one end; this may be a read error. The chain has TRBV7-9 and TRBJ2-7; 9 bases line up with TRBD1. This CDR3 is 16 amino acids long. The germline V gene encodes CDR1 SEHNR and CDR2 FQNEAQ (reference sequence). The CDR3 sequence is CASNLHRQGVLYEQYF. The CDR3 DNA is TGCGCCAGCAACCTACACCGACAGGGGGTTCTCTACGAGCAGTACTTC.

The CDR3 loop reads CSARAWGIESRATEAFF. The DNA for the CDR3 is TGCAGTGCTAGAGCGTGGGGGATTGAGAGTAGAGCAACTGAAGCTTTCTTT. The chain recombines TRBV20-1 with TRBJ1-1, with D possibly being TRBD1 (5 bases). Trimming pared 1 base from V and 5 bases from J, leaving 23 bases between. The CDR3 is 17 residues long. Germline V gene lookup returns CDR1 DFQATT and CDR2 SNEGSKA (reference sequence).

In its sample, this clonotype was seen many times. The chain is built from TRBV7-9 and TRBJ1-1; the D gene is possibly TRBD1 (6 bases). CDR1 is SEHNR, CDR2 FQNEAQ, per germline (reference sequence). The germline V and J ends were trimmed by 4 bases and 5 bases, with 20 bases remaining between them. The CDR3 consists of 16 residues. CDR3 nucleotide sequence: TGTGCCAGCAGCTCCCCCCCTTGGGGGGCGAAAACTGAAGCTTTCTTT. Amino acid sequence: CASSSPPWGAKTEAFF.

The CDR3 DNA reads as TGTGCCAGCAGCTTAACGTCCATGAGCACTGAAGCTTTCTTT. Its protein is CASSLTSMSTEAFF. The rearrangement joins TRBV7-8 to TRBJ1-1; unclear D gene. The V end lost 2 bases, the J end lost 4 bases, and 11 bases lay between the germline ends. There are 14 residues in the CDR3. Germline loops: CDR1 SGHVS, CDR2 FQNEAQ.

This clonotype appeared a few times. The chain carries TRBV25-1 and TRBJ1-6; D gene unclear. V dropped 3 bases and J dropped 8 bases, with 5 bases sitting between them. This CDR3 is 12 amino acids long. The V gene's germline CDR1 is MGHDK and CDR2 SYGVNS. Here the CDR3 reads CASSEGYSPLHF. The CDR3 DNA follows: TGTGCCAGCAGTGAGGGGTATTCACCCCTCCACTTT.

The rearrangement joins TRBV20-1 to TRBJ2-5; TRBD2 aligns across 10 bases. CDR1 and CDR2 (germline): DFQATT, SNEGSKA (reference sequence). This CDR3 region has 15 residues. The V gene end was trimmed by 3 bases and the J gene end by 6 bases; junction bases not matched to a gene: 10. CDR3 nucleotide sequence: TGCAGTGCTAGCGGGACTAGCGACGTTGGACAGACCCAGTACTTC. Translating it yields CSASGTSDVGQTQYF.

The rearrangement links TRBV2 to TRBJ2-2; no clear D. Looked up from germline, CDR1 is SNHLY and CDR2 is FYNNEI. V gave up 6 bases and J gave up 4 bases, with 9 bases separating them. This CDR3 has 13 residues. Here the CDR3 reads CASRILSTGELFF. CDR3 coding DNA: TGTGCCAGCAGGATCCTGAGCACCGGGGAGCTGTTTTTT.

The V and J genes are TRBV29-1 and TRBJ2-1; weak D call: TRBD1 (6 bases). Between the trimmed V and J ends, which lost 6 bases and 4 bases, there was a span of 7 bases. The germline V gene encodes CDR1 SQVTM and CDR2 ANQGSEA. The CDR3 sequence is 11 residues long. CDR3 protein: CSVGQYNEQFF. CDR3 sequence (DNA): TGCAGCGTAGGACAGTACAATGAGCAGTTCTTC.

Comment on this clonotype: The CDR3 does not close with the conserved phenylalanine or tryptophan, likely indicating a read error. No DNA is shown, since the ends of the CDR3 on it are uncertain; the CDR3 is the one TCRdb lists. The chain uses TRBV19 and TRBJ2-6; the D call TRBD2 from the table was never checked on the DNA. The CDR3 region is 13 residues in length, termini included. Per the germline V gene, CDR1 is LNHDA and CDR2 is SQIVND (reference sequence). The CDR3 loop is CASSTSLAGGLNT.

Many counts were recorded for this clonotype. The chain couples TRBV6-1 to TRBJ2-6; no reliable D call. The length of the CDR3 is 15 residues. Trimming left V 2 bases short and J 0 bases short, with 5 bases between. Germline V lookup: CDR1 MNHNS, CDR2 SASEGT. For the CDR3, the DNA is TGTGCCAGCAGTGAATCGAACTCTGGGGCCAACGTCCTGACTTTC. Protein sequence: CASSESNSGANVLTF.

This clonotype appeared many times. The chain recombines TRBV6-2 or TRBV6-3 with TRBJ1-1, with TRBD1 matching over 7 bases. Germline V gene sequence: CDR1 MNHEY, CDR2 SVGEGT. The CDR3 runs 14 residues. Trimming cost V 6 bases and J 5 bases; bases outside gene matches: 9. CDR3 nucleotide sequence: TGTGCCAGCAGCACGACAGGGCTCCTAACTGAAGCTTTCTTT. Its translation is CASSTTGLLTEAFF.

This clonotype came up many times. V usage is TRBV6-6 and J usage is TRBJ2-7, with D perhaps assigned TRBD1 or TRBD2 (5 bases each). The V and J ends lost 0 bases and 0 bases respectively, with 12 bases between them. The CDR3 is 16 residues long. Germline V CDR1 and CDR2: MNHNY, SVGAGI (reference sequence). The CDR3 coding sequence is TGTGCCAGCAGTTACTCGACAGCGGAGACCTCCTACGAGCAGTACTTC. This sequence encodes CASSYSTAETSYEQYF.

This clonotype was seen many times. This chain joins TRBV9 and TRBJ1-2, with D maybe TRBD1 (5 bases). CDR3 length: 15 amino acids. V lost 0 bases and J lost 7, with 16 bases in between. Germline CDR1 and CDR2: SGDLS and YYNGEE. The CDR3 nucleotides are TGTGCCAGCAGCGTAGCTACGGGGCACCGGGGTGGCTACACCTTC. This gives the protein CASSVATGHRGGYTF.